Below, one T cell receptor beta chain is given with its context. What it recognizes is unknown. Within Nashville, Tennessee resided all donors, each a Caucasian adult. This sample is drawn from a study of shared clonotypes between healthy human individuals. About the research overall: Three plates each covered CD4 naive and memory; CD8 naive two, CD8 memory one. Study-wide points: Relative to memory subsets, naive subsets generally showed larger estimated richness. Sharing across four donors was highest in naive CD4 (around 5%) and lowest in memory CD8 (approximately 0.4%).

With 4 bases removed from V and 3 bases from J, the gap between germline ends came to 12 bases. Germline CDR1 reads SGHAT; CDR2 reads FQNNGV. The CDR3 consists of 15 residues. TCRdb's copy holds only in-frame clones and misses some; the assay was immunoSEQ multiplex PCR. The top ten clones hold roughly 0.42% of a sample with approximately 1.4 million clones, nearly 99% of them seen once. The chain employs TRBV11-2 and TRBJ2-2; D is perhaps TRBD1 (6 bases). The material sequenced was naive CD4+ T cells sorted from blood. This sample's subset: CD45RA+ positively selected. The TCR was taken from a man aged 25 to 40 in good health. CDR3 nucleotides: TGTGCCAGCAGCTCCTTCAAGGGGGACACCGGGGAGCTGTTTTTT. As protein: CASSSFKGDTGELFF.